Below are 8 T cell receptor beta chains sequenced from a single sample in a study of identical twins. TCRdb recomputed calls from the 5' RACE reads with MiXCR, one row per CDR3 protein. The data show around 490,000 distinct CDR3 sequences, about 22% seen once. This same sample was also part of a study on yellow fever vaccine responses in identical twins.

Sequenced input: CD4+ T cells sorted from blood. The source of these receptors is a woman aged 18-30 years in good health.

This clonotype was counted a few times. This rearrangement joins TRBV7-9 to TRBJ1-1; D possibly corresponds to TRBD1 (6 bases). Germline V CDR1 and CDR2: SEHNR, FQNEAQ (reference sequence). The ends were cut back, 5 bases at V and 1 base at J, with 11 bases in the middle. This CDR3 contains 14 residues. CDR3 sequence: CASSPQGTNTEAFF. The CDR3 DNA sequence: TGTGCCAGCAGCCCACAGGGTACGAACACTGAAGCTTTCTTT.

This clonotype turned up a few times. This rearrangement joins TRBV7-9 to TRBJ2-1; 11 bases map to TRBD2. This CDR3 has 16 amino acids. J lost 5 bases, V lost 8 bases, and 11 bases had no gene match. Looked up from germline, CDR1 is SEHNR and CDR2 is FQNEAQ (reference sequence). The CDR3 here is CASQKRLAGSHNEQFF. In nucleotides, the CDR3 is TGTGCCAGCCAAAAACGACTAGCGGGGTCTCACAATGAGCAGTTCTTC.

A few counts support this clonotype. The CDR3 nucleotides read TGTGCCAGTAAGCCGCCCGGGACAGGGGCGGAGCCCCAGCATTTT. This sequence encodes CASKPPGTGAEPQHF. The chain uses TRBV12-3 or TRBV12-4 and TRBJ1-5, with TRBD1 matching 10 bases. The CDR3 covers 15 residues. J was trimmed by 8 bases and V by 9 bases; bases with no gene match: 13.

The chain is built from TRBV5-1 and TRBJ1-6; D is undetermined. Looked up from germline, CDR1 is SGHRS and CDR2 is YFSETQ. CDR3 size: 15 residues. The ends were cut back, 0 bases at V and 8 bases at J, with 12 bases in the middle. CDR3 sequence: CASSLGLSEDSPLHF. CDR3 coding DNA: TGCGCCAGCAGCTTGGGGCTCAGTGAAGATTCACCCCTCCACTTT.

The chain carries TRBV27 and TRBJ1-6, with D possibly TRBD1 on 6 matching bases. V lost 4 bases, J lost 4 bases, and 11 bases lay in between. The V gene's germline CDR1 is MNHEY and CDR2 SMNVEV (reference sequence). The CDR3 extends over 15 amino acids. The CDR3 region is CASSSRDKYNSPLHF. DNA for the CDR3: TGTGCCAGCAGTTCGAGGGACAAATATAATTCACCCCTCCACTTT.

The rearrangement links TRBV7-2 to TRBJ1-5; D may be TRBD1 (5 bases). Per germline, CDR1 SGHTA and CDR2 FQGNSA. V lost 5 bases and J lost 6, with 14 bases in between. The CDR3 spans 14 residues. The CDR3 DNA is TGTGCCAGCAGCCTGGCGGGGGGGACTCAGCCCCAGCATTTT. It yields the protein CASSLAGGTQPQHF.

This clonotype was counted between two and nine times. The chain carries TRBV29-1 and TRBJ2-3; TRBD1 is a possible D gene (5 bases). Germline CDR1 is SQVTM and CDR2 is ANQGSEA. V was cut by 4 bases and J by 3 bases, with 11 bases left in between. This CDR3 comprises 13 residues. CDR3 nucleotides: TGCAGCGTTGGGGCGACAGCTACAGATACGCAGTATTTT. Protein sequence: CSVGATATDTQYF.

V is TRBV28 and J is TRBJ2-5; a possible D gene is TRBD1 (6 bases). Trimming stripped 5 bases from V and 2 bases from J, with 18 bases between. Germline CDR1 MDHEN, CDR2 SYDVKM. This CDR3 spans 16 amino acids. This chain's CDR3 is CASSPYMGAGQETQYF. The CDR3 DNA follows: TGTGCCAGCAGTCCCTATATGGGGGCAGGGCAAGAGACCCAGTACTTC.